The 17 T cell receptor beta chains below come from one sample, sequenced in a study of shared clonotypes between healthy human individuals. TCRdb's table, derived via immunoSEQ multiplex PCR, lists solely in-frame clones and lacks some. The sample has about 230,000 clones; 65% are singletons. The sequenced sample was memory CD4+ T cells sorted from blood. The subset: CD45RA-negative fraction. Receptors were obtained from a man younger than 40 in good health.

V and J are TRBV5-1 and TRBJ2-1, with D possibly TRBD2 on 7 matching bases. CDR3 length equals 14 residues. Trimming cost V 0 bases and J 9 bases, with 13 bases left between them. Germline loops: CDR1 SGHRS, CDR2 YFSETQ. CDR3 in DNA: TGCGCCAGCAGCTTGGAAGCAGGGGAGGGTGAGCAGTTCTTC. This encodes CASSLEAGEGEQFF.

This clone was seen a handful of times. The chain combines TRBV5-1 with TRBJ2-5; the match to TRBD2 covers 16 bases. CDR3 length: 21 amino acids. Trimming removed 3 bases from V and 1 base from J; junction bases left unmatched: 15. Per the germline V gene, CDR1 is SGHRS and CDR2 is YFSETQ. As DNA, the CDR3 is TGCGCCAGCAGCTGGGGACTAGCGGGAGGGCCGCGGGTAGGGCTCCAAGAGACCCAGTACTTC. It yields the protein CASSWGLAGGPRVGLQETQYF.

For this clone: Germline and junction disagree at one end, which may indicate a read error. The CDR3 region is CASSSLVQGSQYGYTF. The CDR3 nucleotides are TGTGCCAGCAGCTCGTTGGTCCAGGGGAGTCAGTATGGCTACACCTTC. The rearrangement joins TRBV5-1 to TRBJ1-2, with D possibly TRBD1 on 6 matching bases. The CDR3 contains 16 residues. The germline CDR1 and CDR2 sequences are SGHRS and YFSETQ.

The gene calls are TRBV7-2 and TRBJ2-1, with a possible D match to TRBD2 (5 bases). This CDR3 contains 15 residues. Trimming left V 8 bases short and J 0 bases short, with 14 bases between. Germline V CDR1 and CDR2: SGHTA, FQGNSA. The CDR3 reads CASLGDGNSYNEQFF. CDR3 DNA: TGTGCCAGCCTAGGTGACGGGAACTCCTACAATGAGCAGTTCTTC. Based on the CDR3 plus reference TRBV7-2 and TRBJ2-1, the full variable domain is GAGVSQSPSNKVTEKGKDVELRCDPISGHTALYWYRQSLGQGLEFLIYFQGNSAPDKSGLPSDRFSAERTGGSVSTLTIQRTQQEDSAVYLCASLGDGNSYNEQFFGPGTRLTVL.

This chain links TRBV4-3 with TRBJ2-2, with D unresolved. The V gene's germline CDR1 is LGHNA and CDR2 YSLEER. The V and J ends lost 1 base and 1 base respectively, with 10 bases between them. The CDR3 sequence is 16 residues long. In nucleotides, the CDR3 is TGCGCCAGCAGCCAAGCAGGTGAAGTGAACACCGGGGAGCTGTTTTTT. As protein: CASSQAGEVNTGELFF.

Only a few counts were recorded for this clone. The CDR3 bases are TGTGCCAGCGCACTTCGGAAGACTAGATCCTACAATGAGCAGTTCTTC. Its translation is CASALRKTRSYNEQFF. The chain couples TRBV2 to TRBJ2-1, with D perhaps matching TRBD2 (6 bases). Germline loops: CDR1 SNHLY, CDR2 FYNNEI. Trimming took 8 bases from V and 1 from J, leaving 18 bases between them. The length of the CDR3 is 16 residues.

A few counts support this clone. The CDR3 bases are TGTGCCAGCAGCTTTGGACTAGCGGAGTACTACGAGCAGTACTTC. Its translation: CASSFGLAEYYEQYF. The rearrangement links TRBV11-2 to TRBJ2-7; 10 bases are shared with TRBD2. Germline V gene sequence: CDR1 SGHAT, CDR2 FQNNGV. Trimming removed 3 bases from V and 3 bases from J; junction bases left unmatched: 5. This CDR3 is built from 15 residues.

The CDR3 protein is CASSLDGWGQDNEQFF. CDR3 DNA: TGTGCCAGCAGCTTAGATGGATGGGGGCAGGACAATGAGCAGTTCTTC. This chain connects TRBV7-9 to TRBJ2-1, with D maybe TRBD1 (6 bases). Trimming cost V 1 base and J 5 bases, with 15 bases left between them. This CDR3 region has 16 residues. Germline V gene lookup returns CDR1 SEHNR and CDR2 FQNEAQ (reference sequence). Full variable domain (remainder filled in from reference TRBV7-9 and TRBJ2-1): DTGVSQNPRHKITKRGQNVTFRCDPISEHNRLYWYRQTLGQGPEFLTYFQNEAQLEKSRLLSDRFSAERPKGSFSTLEIQRTEQGDSAMYLCASSLDGWGQDNEQFFGPGTRLTVL.

The V call is TRBV5-1, the J call TRBJ2-2; no clear D gene. The CDR3 is made up of 14 amino acids. Trimming removed 2 bases from V and 4 bases from J, with 9 bases in between. Germline values: CDR1 SGHRS, CDR2 YFSETQ. The DNA for the CDR3 is TGCGCCAGCAGCTTAGACCCGACCACCGGGGAGCTGTTTTTT. Translating it yields CASSLDPTTGELFF.

The chain joins TRBV7-2 to TRBJ2-5, with D hard to call. CDR3 length equals 13 residues. Germline CDR1 is SGHTA and CDR2 is FQGNSA. Between the trimmed V and J ends, which lost 3 bases and 5 bases, there was a span of 10 bases. The CDR3 DNA reads as TGTGCCAGCAGCTTTATAGCATCCGAGACCCAGTACTTC. Translation gives CASSFIASETQYF.

The chain uses TRBV20-1 and TRBJ1-3; no definite D call. V lost 8 bases and J 7 bases, leaving 12 bases between the germline ends. CDR3 length: 11 residues. CDR1 is DFQATT and CDR2 is SNEGSKA in the germline V gene (reference sequence). The chain's CDR3 is CSWEFENTIYF. DNA for the CDR3: TGCAGTTGGGAGTTTGAGAACACCATATATTTT.

On this clone: Other nucleotide sequences from this sample produce the same CDR3. This rearrangement joins TRBV18 to TRBJ2-1, with D possibly being TRBD2 (5 bases). V lost 3 bases and J 4 bases, leaving 13 bases between the germline ends. The germline CDR1 and CDR2 sequences are KGHSH and LQKENI. The length of the CDR3 is 15 residues. In DNA form, the CDR3 reads TGTGCCAGCTCACCGAGGGAACTCTCTTACAATGAGCAGTTCTTC. Protein: CASSPRELSYNEQFF.

CDR3 sequence: CASSLRGGRETQYF. Here the CDR3 DNA reads TGTGCCAGCAGTTTAAGGGGGGGAAGGGAGACCCAGTACTTC. This sequence joins TRBV27 and TRBJ2-5; D may be TRBD2 (7 bases). The CDR3 has 14 amino acids. CDR1 is MNHEY and CDR2 is SMNVEV in the germline V gene (reference sequence). Trimming left V 2 bases short and J 5 bases short, with 12 bases between.

J is TRBJ2-1 and V is TRBV11-2, with D unresolved. Trimming shortened V by 2 bases and J by 5 bases, and 7 bases separated the two germline ends. There are 13 residues in the CDR3. Germline CDR1 reads SGHAT; CDR2 reads FQNNGV. Here the CDR3 reads CASSLLQNNEQFF. In DNA, the CDR3 is TGTGCCAGCAGCTTACTACAAAACAATGAGCAGTTCTTC. The full variable domain, completed using reference TRBV11-2 and TRBJ2-1, is EAGVAQSPRYKIIEKRQSVAFWCNPISGHATLYWYQQILGQGPKLLIQFQNNGVVDDSQLPKDRFSAERLKGVDSTLKIQPAKLEDSAVYLCASSLLQNNEQFFGPGTRLTVL.

The chain carries TRBV28 and TRBJ1-2; a weak D match, TRBD1 (6 bases). The CDR3 is 14 residues long. CDR1 and CDR2 (germline): MDHEN, SYDVKM. Trimming removed 2 bases at V and 7 bases at J, with 14 bases between. The CDR3 DNA reads TGTGCCAGCAGTTTACGGCAGGGGACTCGTGGCTACACCTTC. Amino acids: CASSLRQGTRGYTF.

This chain joins TRBV30 and TRBJ1-4; possible D gene TRBD1, 6 bases. Trimming left V 0 bases short and J 7 bases short, with 18 bases between. CDR1 is GTSNPN, CDR2 SVGIG, per germline (reference sequence). CDR3 length: 16 residues. In DNA form, the CDR3 reads TGTGCCTGGAGTGTACAATCGGGGGGCGGTGGTGAAAAACTGTTTTTT. Translation gives CAWSVQSGGGGEKLFF.

This chain joins TRBV29-1 and TRBJ2-2; possible D gene TRBD1, 5 bases. The CDR3 is 13 residues long. Germline values: CDR1 SQVTM, CDR2 ANQGSEA. Trimming shortened V by 4 bases and J by 5 bases, and 11 bases separated the two germline ends. The CDR3 DNA reads TGCAGCGTTGGGACAAGTCTGACCGGGGAGCTGTTTTTT. Its protein is CSVGTSLTGELFF.